This T cell receptor beta chain was captured by sequencing in a study of cytomegalovirus exposure and HLA in healthy donors. PCR used 60 Vbeta primers and 13 Jbeta primers. Some clones are missing from TCRdb's copy, which holds only in-frame ones; the method was immunoSEQ multiplex PCR. This sample carries some 39,000 clones, with over 3% going to the ten biggest clones. The germline V gene has CDR1 SGHRS and CDR2 YFSETQ. The CDR3 has 16 amino acids. The clonotype originates from a woman between 25 and 40 years old in good health and CMV-seropositive. The specimen was PBMCs. The chain combines TRBV5-1 with TRBJ2-5; 8 nucleotides match TRBD1. Matching the DNA end better, TRBJ2-7 makes the J call doubtful. CDR3 loop: CASSTRTGFEPYEQYF. CDR3 DNA: TGCGCCAGCAGCACCCGGACAGGGTTCGAACCCTACGAGCAGTACTTC.